The 32 T cell receptor beta chains below come from one sample, sequenced in a study of metastatic and nonmetastatic thyroid tumors. Prior to thyroid surgery, none of the patients had received any treatment. TCRdb re-analyzed the PCR reads through MiXCR. In the table there are about 89,000 clones, approximately 12% of which are singletons. The sequenced material came from tumor tissue. Source of these receptors: a female donor with papillary thyroid cancer or a benign thyroid nodule (not recorded which). Some clones in this sample may be carry-over from other donors' samples.

This clone was counted many times. The chain's CDR3 is CAISELLEGPQHF. CDR3 DNA sequence: TGTGCCATCTCGGAACTCCTCGAAGGGCCCCAGCATTTT. The rearrangement links TRBV10-3 to TRBJ1-5, with D hard to call. Germline CDR1 and CDR2: ENHRY and SYGVKD. There are 13 residues in the CDR3. The V gene lost 8 bases and the J gene lost 9 bases, with 17 bases spanning the gap.

This clone was observed many times. The V and J genes are TRBV24-1 and TRBJ1-2; TRBD1 agrees at 7 bases. CDR3 length: 13 residues. The germline gives CDR1 KGHDR, CDR2 SFDVKD. Unmatched junction bases numbered 4, after V lost 7 bases and J lost 3 bases. In DNA form, the CDR3 reads TGTGCCACCAGAGCAGGGACAGACTATGGCTACACCTTC. Translation: CATRAGTDYGYTF.

This clone was detected a few times. A much larger clone differs by one base, so this may be a read error. The chain couples TRBV6-2 or TRBV6-3 to TRBJ2-1; maybe TRBD2 (6 bases). CDR1 and CDR2 (germline): MNHEY, SVGEGT. Trimming left V 8 bases short and J 8 bases short, with 13 bases between. The CDR3 has 12 amino acids. This CDR3 is CASVNWGDEQFF. The CDR3 nucleotides read TGTGCCAGCGTCAACTGGGGGGATGAGCAGTTCTTC.

A few counts support this clone. J is TRBJ2-2 and V is TRBV14, with 8 bases identical to TRBD1. Germline values: CDR1 SGHDN, CDR2 FVKESK. CDR3 length equals 14 residues. Trimming took 4 bases from V and 6 from J; bases not matched to a gene: 4. CDR3 nucleotide sequence: TGTGCCAGCAGCCCCACAGGGGGTCCCGGGGAGCTGTTTTTT. Its translation is CASSPTGGPGELFF. The whole variable domain, remainder taken from reference TRBV14 and TRBJ2-2, is EAGVTQFPSHSVIEKGQTVTLRCDPISGHDNLYWYRRVMGKEIKFLLHFVKESKQDESGMPNNRFLAERTGGTYSTLKVQPAELEDSGVYFCASSPTGGPGELFFGEGSRLTVL.

Remarks on this clone: A much larger clone differs from this one at a single base, so this may be a read error. The V and J genes are TRBV4-1 and TRBJ1-6; D is possibly TRBD1 (5 bases). V gave up 2 bases and J gave up 6 bases, with 8 bases separating them. This CDR3 has 14 amino acids. Germline CDR1 and CDR2: MGHRA and YSYEKL. The CDR3 protein is CASSQSDSNSPLHF. CDR3 DNA sequence: TGCGCCAGCAGCCAATCTGACAGTAATTCACCCCTCCACTTT.

There are many counts of this clone. The V and J genes are TRBV5-1 and TRBJ2-1; D may be TRBD2 (6 bases). The CDR3 sequence is 17 residues long. Germline V gene lookup returns CDR1 SGHRS and CDR2 YFSETQ. V lost 3 bases and J 6 bases, leaving 22 bases between the germline ends. In nucleotides, the CDR3 is TGCGCCAGCAGCTGGCCCAACGGGACTTCCTCTGGCAATGAGCAGTTCTTC. Encoded protein: CASSWPNGTSSGNEQFF.

This clone was counted many times. V is TRBV28 and J is TRBJ2-5; 8 nucleotides agree with TRBD2. The CDR3 is 15 amino acids. Germline assignment: CDR1 MDHEN and CDR2 SYDVKM. Unmatched junction bases numbered 7, after V lost 2 bases and J lost 5 bases. In DNA form, the CDR3 reads TGTGCCAGCAGTTTAGGAACGGGGGGGTCGGAGACCCAGTACTTC. Translation: CASSLGTGGSETQYF.

Ten or more counts support this clone. The chain joins TRBV20-1 to TRBJ2-7; a possible D gene is TRBD1 (6 bases). Germline V gives CDR1 DFQATT, CDR2 SNEGSKA (reference sequence). V lost 3 bases to trimming and J lost 5 bases, with 14 bases between them. The CDR3 totals 13 residues. CDR3 nucleotides: TGCAGTGCTAGCATACGGGCAGGGGACGAGCAGTACTTC. As protein: CSASIRAGDEQYF.

This clone was detected many times. The V call is TRBV6-1, the J call TRBJ2-7; TRBD1 aligns across 8 bases. Germline CDR1 reads MNHNS; CDR2 reads SASEGT. The CDR3 is made up of 13 amino acids. Losses at the gene ends were 6 bases for V and 6 bases for J; bases not matched to a gene: 7. The CDR3 is CASSLRGLGEQYF. The CDR3 DNA sequence: TGTGCCAGCAGCCTCAGGGGGCTCGGCGAGCAGTACTTC.

This clone was seen ten or more times. The genes are TRBV2 and TRBJ2-3; D is possibly TRBD2 (5 bases). This CDR3 is built from 14 residues. Germline lookup yields CDR1 SNHLY and CDR2 FYNNEI. V lost 0 bases and J 4 bases, leaving 8 bases between the germline ends. This chain's CDR3 is CASSEALGADTQYF. The CDR3 DNA is TGTGCCAGCAGTGAAGCGCTGGGAGCAGATACGCAGTATTTT. Looking up the rest from reference TRBV2 and TRBJ2-3 gives the full variable domain: EPEVTQTPSHQVTQMGQEVILRCVPISNHLYFYWYRQILGQKVEFLVSFYNNEISEKSEIFDDQFSVERPDGSNFTLKIRSTKLEDSAMYFCASSEALGADTQYFGPGTRLTVL.

This clone was counted at least ten times. V gene TRBV7-2 combines with J gene TRBJ2-1; 12 nucleotides match TRBD2. V shed 2 bases and J 10 bases; nucleotides not matched to a gene: 18. Germline values: CDR1 SGHTA, CDR2 FQGNSA. This CDR3 is 19 amino acids long. CDR3 bases: TGTGCCAGCAGCTTATTTGGACTAGCGGGAAATTTCGATCCGGCCGAGCAGTTCTTC. Translation gives CASSLFGLAGNFDPAEQFF.

This clone was picked up many times. V gene TRBV30 combines with J gene TRBJ1-1; 9 bases match TRBD1. The CDR3 has 18 residues. In germline, CDR1 is GTSNPN, CDR2 SVGIG (reference sequence). V lost 2 bases, J lost 5 bases, and 18 bases stayed unmatched. The CDR3 sequence is CAWSRWGPQGAEWTEAFF. The CDR3 bases are TGTGCCTGGAGTCGTTGGGGACCACAGGGGGCAGAGTGGACTGAAGCTTTCTTT.

This clone was found a few times. Other DNA sequences of this sample code for an identical CDR3. The chain recombines TRBV6-1 with TRBJ2-3, with D uncertain. CDR3 length: 16 residues. Deletions cut 5 bases from V and 6 bases from J, with 21 bases between. Germline loops: CDR1 MNHNS, CDR2 SASEGT. In nucleotides, the CDR3 is TGTGCCAGCAGTCCACCGACTTCCTCTGGAGCCGATACGCAGTATTTT. It codes for CASSPPTSSGADTQYF.

Ten or more counts support this clone. Written as DNA, the CDR3 is TGCAGCGTTTCCCACTACTACGAGCAGTACTTC. Protein product: CSVSHYYEQYF. The rearrangement joins TRBV29-1 to TRBJ2-7; D remains ambiguous. V lost 5 bases, J lost 3 bases, and 8 bases lay in between. This CDR3 is built from 11 residues. Germline V gives CDR1 SQVTM, CDR2 ANQGSEA.

There are many counts of this clone. In the same sample, other DNA sequences code for this CDR3. V gene TRBV5-1 combines with J gene TRBJ1-1, with 8 bases that match TRBD1. The CDR3 sequence is 13 residues long. Germline loops: CDR1 SGHRS, CDR2 YFSETQ. The V segment lost 5 bases and the J segment 1 base; nucleotides outside the gene matches: 1. The CDR3 DNA reads TGCGCCAGCAGGCAGGGGGCGAACACTGAAGCTTTCTTT. This codes for CASRQGANTEAFF.

This clone was seen repeatedly, ten times or more. The V and J genes are TRBV5-6 and TRBJ1-4; D remains unclear. Germline loops: CDR1 SGHDT, CDR2 YYEEEE. This CDR3 comprises 13 residues. Trimming pared 4 bases from V and 0 bases from J, leaving 4 bases between. CDR3: CASSGTTNEKLFF. The CDR3 DNA is TGTGCCAGCAGCGGGACAACTAATGAAAAACTGTTTTTT. The full variable domain, with the rest looked up from reference TRBV5-6 and TRBJ1-4, is DAGVTQSPTHLIKTRGQQVTLRCSPKSGHDTVSWYQQALGQGPQFIFQYYEEEERQRGNFPDRFSGHQFPNYSSELNVNALLLGDSALYLCASSGTTNEKLFFGSGTQLSVL.

This clone was observed many times. CDR3 in DNA: TGTGCCAGCAGCCCGACACCTTACAATGAGCAGTTCTTC. Translating it yields CASSPTPYNEQFF. This chain joins TRBV11-2 and TRBJ2-1; D unresolved. The CDR3 is 13 residues long. Looked up from germline, CDR1 is SGHAT and CDR2 is FQNNGV. V was clipped by 5 bases and J by 4 bases, with 9 bases between them.

This chain joins TRBV9 and TRBJ2-2; D is uncertain. V was cut by 2 bases and J by 2 bases, with 7 bases left in between. The CDR3 covers 14 residues. Germline CDR1 and CDR2: SGDLS and YYNGEE. The CDR3 sequence: CASSVVANTGELFF. The CDR3 DNA reads as TGTGCCAGCAGCGTGGTGGCTAACACCGGGGAGCTGTTTTTT.

This clone was seen many times. This chain links TRBV10-2 with TRBJ2-7; the match to TRBD2 covers 10 bases. Germline V gene lookup returns CDR1 WSHSY and CDR2 SAAADI. The CDR3 runs to 14 residues. V gave up 6 bases and J gave up 0 bases; unmatched junction bases: 2. CDR3 nucleotides: TGCGCCAGCAGAGGGACTAGCGACTCCTACGAGCAGTACTTC. This encodes CASRGTSDSYEQYF.

This clone came up many times. The chain uses TRBV5-1 and TRBJ2-7, with a tentative D call TRBD2 (5 bases). This CDR3 contains 14 residues. Germline CDR1 is SGHRS and CDR2 is YFSETQ. V was clipped by 2 bases and J by 7 bases, with 16 bases between them. CDR3 region: CASSFSGPAGEQYF. The DNA for the CDR3 is TGCGCCAGCAGCTTCTCCGGCCCGGCGGGTGAGCAGTACTTC.

In its sample, this clone was seen a few times. At one end, the junction sequence differs from germline, possibly due to a read error. Other DNA sequences within the sample encode an identical CDR3. The V and J genes are TRBV5-8 and TRBJ2-4, with D hard to call. Per germline, CDR1 SGHTS and CDR2 YDEGEE. This CDR3 has 14 amino acids. CDR3 sequence (DNA): TGTGCCAGCAGCTTGGTGCACAGCAAAAACATTCAATACTTC. Amino acids: CASSLVHSKNIQYF.

This clone was recorded at least ten times. The chain recombines TRBV11-1 with TRBJ1-2; D not resolved. With 3 bases removed from V and 4 bases from J, the gap between germline ends came to 27 bases. This CDR3 spans 19 amino acids. The germline V gene has CDR1 SGHAT and CDR2 FQDESV (reference sequence). CDR3 loop: CASSFGPSIPFHLIYGYTF. Here the CDR3 DNA reads TGTGCCAGCAGCTTTGGGCCCTCTATCCCATTTCACCTTATCTATGGCTACACCTTC.

This clone has just a few counts. V and J are TRBV6-1 and TRBJ1-1; TRBD1 matches at 8 bases. CDR1 is MNHNS and CDR2 is SASEGT in the germline V gene. With 6 bases clipped from V and 1 base from J, the junction kept 10 bases outside the gene matches. The CDR3 extends over 16 amino acids. The CDR3 nucleotides are TGTGCCAGCAGACTCTCTGGTACAGGGGGGAACACTGAAGCTTTCTTT. The encoded protein is CASRLSGTGGNTEAFF.

As to this clone: Other DNA variants within this sample encode the same CDR3. This chain links TRBV9 with TRBJ2-2; the D is unclear. The CDR3 contains 13 residues. Germline CDR1 SGDLS, CDR2 YYNGEE. V shed 0 bases and J shed 6 bases, with 6 bases lying between them. This CDR3 reads CASSVGDAGELFF. The CDR3 DNA reads as TGTGCCAGCAGCGTAGGCGACGCCGGGGAGCTGTTTTTT.

This clone was seen many times. This chain joins TRBV20-1 and TRBJ1-2; TRBD1 matches 7 bases. The CDR3 length is 12 residues. Germline values: CDR1 DFQATT, CDR2 SNEGSKA (reference sequence). V shed 7 bases, J shed 5 bases, and the junction held 7 bases outside the gene matches. CDR3 sequence (DNA): TGCAGTGGCCAAACAGGGGATTATGGCTACACCTTC. This sequence encodes CSGQTGDYGYTF.

Concerning this clone: The junction departs from the called germline gene at one end, perhaps through a read error. The chain uses TRBV2 and TRBJ2-2; D is perhaps TRBD2 (5 bases). CDR3 length: 15 residues. The germline V gene has CDR1 SNHLY and CDR2 FYNNEI. In nucleotides, the CDR3 is TGTGCCAGCAGGGAGGTGACTTATAACACCGGGGAGCTTCCTTTT. Amino acid sequence: CASREVTYNTGELPF. The full variable domain, rest sourced from reference TRBV2 and TRBJ2-2, is EPEVTQTPSHQVTQMGQEVILRCVPISNHLYFYWYRQILGQKVEFLVSFYNNEISEKSEIFDDQFSVERPDGSNFTLKIRSTKLEDSAMYFCASREVTYNTGELPFGEGSRLTVL.

The table lists this clone with many counts. V gene TRBV6-1 combines with J gene TRBJ2-7; D is ambiguous. The germline gives CDR1 MNHNS, CDR2 SASEGT. V was cut by 7 bases and J by 4 bases, with 8 bases left in between. The CDR3 length is 11 residues. CDR3 loop: CASTRGYEQYF. DNA of the CDR3: TGTGCCAGCACCCGTGGGTACGAGCAGTACTTC.

This clone has a handful of counts. The rearrangement links TRBV6-2 or TRBV6-3 to TRBJ2-1; 11 bases fit TRBD2. The CDR3 contains 15 residues. V was clipped by 5 bases and J by 6 bases; unmatched bases: 6. Germline values: CDR1 MNHEY, CDR2 SVGEGT. The CDR3 here is CASSLLAGEGNEQFF. In DNA, the CDR3 is TGTGCCAGCAGTCTACTAGCGGGAGAGGGCAATGAGCAGTTCTTC.

The table lists this clone with many counts. This chain connects TRBV11-3 to TRBJ1-4; D is perhaps TRBD1 (5 bases). This CDR3 spans 14 amino acids. Germline-derived CDR1 and CDR2 are SGHNT and YENEEA. The ends were cut back, 1 base at V and 8 bases at J, with 11 bases in the middle. The DNA of the CDR3 is TGTGCCAGCAGCTTAGTAGGGGAAGACGAAAAACTGTTTTTT. Its protein is CASSLVGEDEKLFF.

This chain joins TRBV3-1 and TRBJ2-1; D perhaps matches TRBD1 (6 bases). The CDR3 consists of 15 residues. The germline V and J ends were trimmed by 3 bases and 5 bases, with 14 bases remaining between them. Looked up from germline, CDR1 is LGHDT and CDR2 is YNNKEL (reference sequence). The CDR3 DNA reads TGTGCCAGCAGCCAGGGGTGGTGGGACAACAATGAGCAGTTCTTC. Translating gives CASSQGWWDNNEQFF.

This clone ranks as medium-sized (0.01 to 0.1%). Other nucleotide sequences from this sample produce the same CDR3. J is TRBJ1-5 and V is TRBV20-1; D possibly corresponds to TRBD1 (6 bases). Germline V gene sequence: CDR1 DFQATT, CDR2 SNEGSKA (reference sequence). This CDR3 is 14 amino acids long. The V and J ends lost 0 bases and 4 bases respectively, with 10 bases between them. In DNA, the CDR3 is TGCAGTGCTAGAGATGGAGGGGGAAATCAGCCCCAGCATTTT. Protein product: CSARDGGGNQPQHF.

The table lists this clone with many counts. In the same sample, other DNA sequences code for this CDR3. The chain is built from TRBV24-1 and TRBJ2-5; TRBD1 agrees at 8 bases. This CDR3 region has 15 residues. The germline V gene encodes CDR1 KGHDR and CDR2 SFDVKD. The trim removed 4 bases at V and 4 bases at J, leaving 7 bases unmatched. DNA for the CDR3: TGTGCCACCAGTGACCTAGGACAGGGCGGAGAGACCCAGTACTTC. This codes for CATSDLGQGGETQYF.